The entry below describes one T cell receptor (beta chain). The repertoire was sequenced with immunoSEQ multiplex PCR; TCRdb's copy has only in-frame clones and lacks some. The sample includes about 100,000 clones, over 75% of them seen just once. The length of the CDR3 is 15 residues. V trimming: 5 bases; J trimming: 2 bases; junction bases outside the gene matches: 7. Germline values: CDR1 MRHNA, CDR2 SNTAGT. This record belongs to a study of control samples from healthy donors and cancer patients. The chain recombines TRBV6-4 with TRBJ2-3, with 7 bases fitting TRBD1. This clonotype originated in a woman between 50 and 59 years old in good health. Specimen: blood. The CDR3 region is CASSLGDSPTDTQYF. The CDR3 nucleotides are TGTGCCAGCAGTTTAGGGGACAGCCCCACAGATACGCAGTATTTT.